This TCR beta chain was profiled in a study of shared clonotypes between healthy human individuals. Study conclusions and caveats: A handful of donors had approximately 4.6% of their naive CD4 clonotypes in common.

Every donor was a Caucasian adult from Nashville, Tennessee. Replicate PCRs run on sorted subsets employed 150 to 250 ng DNA, around 31,000 T cell genomes. The assay was immunoSEQ multiplex PCR, and TCRdb's table has in-frame clones only and misses some. The data hold millions of clones, with around 90% observed a single time. Regarding this clone: What it recognizes is unknown.

This CDR3 is 15 amino acids long. V lost 5 bases to trimming and J lost 5 bases; unmatched junction nucleotides: 8. Germline V gene data show CDR1 as SGHRS and CDR2 as YFSETQ. This TCR was sampled from a man aged 18-30 years in good health. This chain uses TRBV5-1 with TRBJ2-5, with 11 bases fitting TRBD2. What was sequenced was naive CD4+ T cells sorted from blood. Subset of the sample: CD45RA+ positively selected. In nucleotides, the CDR3 is TGCGCCAGCAGACAGACTAGCGGGGCGTGGGAGACCCAGTACTTC. The encoded protein is CASRQTSGAWETQYF.